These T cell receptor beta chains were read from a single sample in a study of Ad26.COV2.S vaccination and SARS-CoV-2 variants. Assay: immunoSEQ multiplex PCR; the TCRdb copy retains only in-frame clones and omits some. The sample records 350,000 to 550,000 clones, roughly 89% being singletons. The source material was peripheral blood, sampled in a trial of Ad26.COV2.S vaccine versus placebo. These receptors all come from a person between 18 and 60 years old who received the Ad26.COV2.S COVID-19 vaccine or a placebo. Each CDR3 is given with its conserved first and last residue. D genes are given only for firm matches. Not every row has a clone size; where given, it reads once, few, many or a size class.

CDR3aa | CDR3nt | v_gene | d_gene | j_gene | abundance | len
CASSEVAWENSYEQYF | TGTGCCAGCAGTGAAGTGGCCTGGGAAAACTCCTACGAGCAGTACTTC | TRBV6-1 | - | TRBJ2-7 | - | 16
CASSQGRTQETQYF | TGCGCCAGCAGCCAAGGACGAACCCAAGAGACCCAGTACTTC | TRBV4-1 | - | TRBJ2-5 | once | 14
CASSWGQGAQKLFF | TGTGCCAGCAGCTGGGGACAGGGGGCTCAAAAACTGTTTTTT | TRBV5-4 | TRBD1 | TRBJ1-4 | - | 14
CASSPRGNGANVLTF | TGTGCCAGCAGTCCCAGGGGGAATGGGGCCAACGTCCTGACTTTC | TRBV6-6 | TRBD1 | TRBJ2-6 | once | 15
CASSETGGRTEAFF | TGCGCCAGCAGCGAGACAGGGGGCAGGACTGAAGCTTTCTTT | TRBV5-1 | TRBD1 | TRBJ1-1 | - | 14
CASSDGTSGGDSSYNEQFF | TGTGCCAGCAGCGACGGGACTAGCGGGGGGGATAGCTCCTACAATGAGCAGTTCTTC | TRBV9 | TRBD2 | TRBJ2-1 | - | 19
CASQGGRETYTEAFF | TGTGCCAGCCAAGGTGGGAGGGAGACCTACACTGAAGCTTTCTTT | TRBV10-3 | - | TRBJ1-1 | - | 15
CASSVRGVGQETQYF | TGTGCCAGCAGCGTCCGGGGTGTCGGCCAAGAGACCCAGTACTTC | TRBV9 | - | TRBJ2-5 | - | 15
CASSQGGTTSETQYF | TGCGCCAGCAGCCAAGGAGGAACTACTTCCGAGACCCAGTACTTC | TRBV4-1 | - | TRBJ2-5 | - | 15
CSVRSNRGQDTQYF | TGCAGCGTTCGGTCCAACCGGGGACAAGATACGCAGTATTTT | TRBV29-1 | - | TRBJ2-3 | few | 14
CASSYVDTDSPLHF | TGTGCCAGCAGTTACGTGGACACCGATTCACCCCTCCACTTT | TRBV6-5 | - | TRBJ1-6 | - | 14
CASREAGYYGYTF | TGTGCCAGCAGGGAGGCGGGGTACTATGGCTACACCTTC | TRBV6-5 | - | TRBJ1-2 | - | 13
CAISESPGWPYNGYTF | TGTGCCATCAGTGAGTCCCCAGGGTGGCCTTATAATGGCTACACCTTC | TRBV10-3 | - | TRBJ1-2 | once | 16
CSGWWRETQYF | TGCAGTGGTTGGTGGCGAGAGACCCAGTACTTC | TRBV29-1 | - | TRBJ2-5 | once | 11
CASSEAGFAGNNEQFF | TGTGCCAGCAGTGAAGCGGGGTTTGCAGGAAACAATGAGCAGTTCTTC | TRBV6-1 | - | TRBJ2-1 | - | 16
CASSLGQPQHF | TGTGCCAGCAGTCTCGGTCAGCCCCAGCATTTT | TRBV28 | - | TRBJ1-5 | once | 11
CASSPGFPEFF | TGTGCCAGCAGCCCGGGGTTCCCCGAGTTCTTC | TRBV6-2/TRBV6-3 | - | TRBJ2-1 | - | 11
CASSVEGRGFGEQFF | TGTGCCAGCAGTGTTGAAGGCCGCGGGTTTGGTGAGCAGTTCTTC | TRBV2 | - | TRBJ2-1 | - | 15
CASSSGDRVAGELFF | TGTGCCAGCAGCTCGGGGGACAGGGTCGCCGGGGAGCTGTTTTTT | TRBV28 | TRBD1 | TRBJ2-2 | - | 15
CASERTLKNTEAFF | TGCGCCAGTGAAAGGACCCTTAAGAACACTGAAGCTTTCTTT | TRBV10-1 | - | TRBJ1-1 | - | 14
CASSDSGGAGELFF | TGTGCCAGCAGTGACTCCGGGGGGGCCGGGGAGCTGTTTTTT | TRBV6-4 | TRBD2 | TRBJ2-2 | - | 14
CASSLAPTGGGKETQYF | TGTGCTAGCAGCTTAGCCCCCACGGGAGGGGGAAAAGAGACCCAGTACTTC | TRBV7-7 | TRBD2 | TRBJ2-5 | - | 17
CASSQRDSPPYEQYF | TGTGCCAGCAGCCAAAGGGACTCTCCCCCCTACGAGCAGTACTTC | TRBV3-1/TRBV3-2 | - | TRBJ2-7 | - | 15
CASSVSGHYNEQFF | TGTGCCAGCAGCGTATCCGGCCACTACAATGAGCAGTTCTTC | TRBV7-3 | - | TRBJ2-1 | few | 14
CASSFRDASYEQYF | TGTGCCAGCAGTTTTCGGGACGCCTCCTACGAGCAGTACTTC | TRBV27 | - | TRBJ2-7 | - | 14
CASSQEWDGVPQYF | TGCGCCAGCAGCCAAGAGTGGGATGGGGTTCCGCAGTATTTT | TRBV4-3 | - | TRBJ2-3 | - | 14
CASSPNSPENTGELFF | TGTGCCAGCTCACCAAATTCCCCAGAGAACACCGGGGAGCTGTTTTTT | TRBV18 | - | TRBJ2-2 | - | 16
CSASGGLNTGELFF | TGCAGTGCTAGTGGGGGATTAAACACCGGGGAGCTGTTTTTT | TRBV20-1 | - | TRBJ2-2 | once | 14
CASSLHPGGGGGTQHF | TGCGCCAGCAGCTTGCATCCGGGCGGCGGCGGTGGGACCCAGCATTTT | TRBV5-1 | - | TRBJ1-5 | few | 16
CASSEVVEDTQYF | TGTGCCAGCAGTGAAGTCGTAGAGGATACGCAGTATTTT | TRBV2 | - | TRBJ2-3 | - | 13
CSASAYRGGTEAFF | TGCAGTGCTAGTGCCTACAGGGGAGGTACTGAAGCTTTCTTT | TRBV20-1 | TRBD1 | TRBJ1-1 | - | 14
CASSSITSGGNQYF | TGCGCCAGCAGCTCGATAACTAGCGGGGGGAACCAGTACTTC | TRBV4-1 | TRBD2 | TRBJ2-5 | - | 14
CASSLDRGTEAFF | TGTGCCAGCAGCTTAGACAGGGGCACTGAAGCTTTCTTT | TRBV7-2 | TRBD1 | TRBJ1-1 | - | 13
CASSLWSGSTDTQYF | TGTGCCAGCAGCTTATGGTCAGGTAGCACAGATACGCAGTATTTT | TRBV7-9 | - | TRBJ2-3 | - | 15
CASSLEGRSYNEQFF | TGTGCCAGCAGCTTAGAGGGGAGGTCCTACAATGAGCAGTTCTTC | TRBV7-3 | - | TRBJ2-1 | - | 15
CASSLAVVFGGEQFF | TGCGCCAGCAGCTTGGCCGTGGTATTCGGGGGTGAGCAGTTCTTC | TRBV5-1 | - | TRBJ2-1 | - | 15
CASSLETSGGGPQQFF | TGCGCCAGCAGCTTGGAGACTAGCGGGGGGGGTCCCCAGCAGTTCTTC | TRBV5-1 | TRBD2 | TRBJ2-1 | - | 16
CASSLGMGTEAFF | TGTGCCAGCAGCTTGGGGATGGGAACTGAAGCTTTCTTT | TRBV7-3 | - | TRBJ1-1 | - | 13
CASSLHRPQSINQPQHF | TGTGCCAGCAGTTTGCACAGGCCCCAATCGATAAATCAGCCCCAGCATTTT | TRBV2 | - | TRBJ1-5 | - | 17
CASSLDREGTNTGELFF | TGTGCCAGCAGCTTAGACAGGGAAGGGACGAACACCGGGGAGCTGTTTTTT | TRBV7-2 | - | TRBJ2-2 | few | 17